Listed below are T cell receptor beta chains from one sample, sequenced in a study of cytomegalovirus exposure and HLA in healthy donors. Some clones are missing from TCRdb's copy, which holds only in-frame ones; the method was immunoSEQ multiplex PCR. This sample has under 200,000 clones, with roughly 91% found just once. The sample consisted of PBMCs. The receptors come from a man aged 18 to 29 in good health and CMV-seropositive. The CDR3 runs from the conserved cysteine through the conserved F or W. The D gene is left open where the match is weak. Clone size appears in some rows only: once, few, many, or a class for an expanded clone.

.	TRBV5-4	.	TRBJ2-7	TGTGCCAGCAGCTTGAGGGGGACCTACGAGCAGTACTTC	CASSLRGTYEQYF
TRBD2	TRBV6-6	.	TRBJ2-2	TGTGCCAGCAGTACAGCGGGAGGGACCGGGGAGCTGTTTTTT	CASSTAGGTGELFF
TRBD1	TRBV18	.	TRBJ2-7	TGTGCCAGCTCAATCCAAGGACAGGGGGCGGCTTACGAGCAGTACTTC	CASSIQGQGAAYEQYF
TRBD1	TRBV5-1	.	TRBJ2-7	TGCGCCAGCAGCCCACAGGGGTTAAGCTACGAGCAGTACTTC	CASSPQGLSYEQYF
TRBD2	TRBV10-3	.	TRBJ2-7	TGTGCCATCAGTGGGGGACTAGATTCCAACGAGCAGTACTTC	CAISGGLDSNEQYF
TRBD2	TRBV10-3	.	TRBJ2-1	TGTGCCATCAGTGAGAGAAGCGGGACTTACAATGAGCAGTTCTTC	CAISERSGTYNEQFF
.	TRBV7-9	.	TRBJ1-5	TGTGCCAGCAGCTTAGGCGGTCAGCCCCAGCATTTT	CASSLGGQPQHF
TRBD1	TRBV5-1	.	TRBJ2-7	TGCGCCAGCAGCTGGGACAGGAGCTCCTACGAGCAGTACTTC	CASSWDRSSYEQYF
TRBD2	TRBV9	.	TRBJ2-3	TGTGCCAGCAGCCTTAGCGGGAGCGCAGATACGCAGTATTTT	CASSLSGSADTQYF
.	TRBV11-2	.	TRBJ2-7	TGTGCCAGCAGCATATCCAGGGGATTTTACTACGAGCAGTACTTC	CASSISRGFYYEQYF
TRBD2	TRBV7-9	once	TRBJ2-5	TGTGCCAGCAGCTTTCCTACTAGCGGGGGAAGATCACAAGAGACCCAGTACTTC	CASSFPTSGGRSQETQYF
.	TRBV19	.	TRBJ2-3	TGTGCCAGTAGTAAAGCCCCAGGGTGGGGCACAGATACGCAGTATTTT	CASSKAPGWGTDTQYF
TRBD1	TRBV28	.	TRBJ2-3	TGTGCCAGCAGGGGGTCCTGGGACAGTAGCACAGATACGCAGTATTTT	CASRGSWDSSTDTQYF
.	TRBV10-3	.	TRBJ1-2	TGTGCCACTCACAGGGAGGGCTATGGCTACACCTTC	CATHREGYGYTF
TRBD1	TRBV19	.	TRBJ2-2	TGTGCCAGTAGTTGGGACAGGAGCCAAAAAGACACCGGGGAGCTGTTTTTT	CASSWDRSQKDTGELFF
TRBD1	TRBV5-4	.	TRBJ1-2	TGTGCCAGCAGCTCGGGACAGGGAAGAAACTATGGCTACACCTTC	CASSSGQGRNYGYTF
.	TRBV30	.	TRBJ2-7	TGTGCCTGGAGTGGGGCTGGGTACGAGCAGTACTTC	CAWSGAGYEQYF
TRBD1	TRBV19	.	TRBJ1-2	TGTGCCAGTAGTTACTCAACGCGGACAGGGTCCAACTATGGCTACACCTTC	CASSYSTRTGSNYGYTF
TRBD2	TRBV15	.	TRBJ2-1	TGTGCCACCAGCAGAGTGGCGGGGGTCTACAATGAGCAGTTCTTC	CATSRVAGVYNEQFF
.	TRBV5-8	.	TRBJ2-3	TGTGCCAGCAGCTTCTATCCAGATACGCAGTATTTT	CASSFYPDTQYF
.	TRBV4-1	.	TRBJ2-1	TGCGCCAGCAGCATAGGACAGCAGCTATACAATGAGCAGTTCTTC	CASSIGQQLYNEQFF
.	TRBV7-8	.	TRBJ2-6	TGTGCCAGCAGCTTAGTCTCTGGGGGGTTTGGGGCCAACGTCCTGACTTTC	CASSLVSGGFGANVLTF
TRBD2	TRBV28	once	TRBJ2-2	TGTGCCAGCAGTCTGACTAGCGTCGGCGGGGAGCTGTTTTTT	CASSLTSVGGELFF
.	TRBV11-2	.	TRBJ2-1	TGTGCCAGCAGTTATGACAACTACAATGAGCAGTTCTTC	CASSYDNYNEQFF
.	TRBV28	.	TRBJ2-1	TGTGCCAGCAGTTTATCCCGGGCCTTCGGGGATGAGCAGTTCTTC	CASSLSRAFGDEQFF
.	TRBV6-1	once	TRBJ2-1	TGTGCCAGCAGTGATACAGGAGAGCATGACAATGAGCAGTTCTTC	CASSDTGEHDNEQFF
.	TRBV28	.	TRBJ2-1	TGTGCCAGCAGTTTAATTGCGCATGAGCAGTTCTTC	CASSLIAHEQFF
TRBD1	TRBV28	.	TRBJ1-1	TGTGCCAGCAGTACCGGGACAGGCCATGTGAACACTGAAGCTTTCTTT	CASSTGTGHVNTEAFF
.	TRBV21-1	.	TRBJ2-1	TGTGCCAGCAGCAAAGAAGGGGGTGGAGGCGACTCCTACAATGAGCAGTTCTTC	CASSKEGGGGDSYNEQFF
.	TRBV6-5	.	TRBJ2-1	TGTGCCAGCAGTTACTCTGCGGGACAGCAGTTCTTC	CASSYSAGQQFF
.	TRBV19	once	TRBJ2-7	TGTGCCAGTAGTATAGTAGACAGTTACGAGCAGTACTTC	CASSIVDSYEQYF
.	TRBV5-6	.	TRBJ1-5	TGTGCCAGCTCGAAGGGGTCGGTCACGAGCAATCAGCCCCAGCATTTT	CASSKGSVTSNQPQHF
TRBD1	TRBV29-1	.	TRBJ2-1	TGCAGCGTTGAAGGGGGTCCCGGGACAGTTAATGAGCAGTTCTTC	CSVEGGPGTVNEQFF
TRBD1	TRBV12-5	.	TRBJ2-4	TGTGCTAGTGGTATCGACAGGGGAGTGGACATTCAGTACTTC	CASGIDRGVDIQYF
.	TRBV2	.	TRBJ1-2	TGTGCCAGCAGTGAAGGACAGGTCGCTGGCTACACCTTC	CASSEGQVAGYTF
TRBD2	TRBV7-9	.	TRBJ2-7	TGTGCCAGCACCGACTTGACTAGCGGAGCCTACGAGCAGTACTTC	CASTDLTSGAYEQYF
TRBD2	TRBV9	.	TRBJ2-1	TGTGCCAGCAGCGTAGTTAGCGGGGGGGCCGACAATCAGCAGTTCTTC	CASSVVSGGADNQQFF
.	TRBV2	.	TRBJ2-1	TGTGCCAGCAGGCCCTCACAGGATACAAGGGACAATGAGCAGTTCTTC	CASRPSQDTRDNEQFF
.	TRBV5-1	.	TRBJ2-7	TGCGCCAGCAGCGCCAGGACAGACTACGAGCAGTACTTC	CASSARTDYEQYF
TRBD1	TRBV5-1	.	TRBJ2-5	TGCGCCAGCAGAGAGACAGGGCAGACCCAGTACTTC	CASRETGQTQYF
TRBD1	TRBV5-4	.	TRBJ2-7	TGTGCCAGCAGCTCGACAGGGGGCAAGGACGAGCAGTACTTC	CASSSTGGKDEQYF
TRBD1	TRBV11-1	.	TRBJ2-7	TGTGCCAGCAGCCCCGGGACAGCCTACGAGCAGTACTTC	CASSPGTAYEQYF
.	TRBV7-9	few	TRBJ2-7	TGTGCCAGCAGCTCCCCCACAGGGTTCTCCTACGAGCAGTACTTC	CASSSPTGFSYEQYF
TRBD2	TRBV5-4	.	TRBJ2-1	TGTGCCAGCAGCTTGGAGCTAGCGGGAGATGGAGAGCAGTTCTTC	CASSLELAGDGEQFF
TRBD2	TRBV7-3	.	TRBJ2-1	TGTGCCAGCAGCTTAACTGGGAGGGACAATGAGCAGTTCTTC	CASSLTGRDNEQFF
TRBD1	TRBV19	.	TRBJ1-2	TGTGCCAGTAGTTCTTGGGGGTTTGACAGGGGAAACTATGGCTACACCTTC	CASSSWGFDRGNYGYTF
.	TRBV5-1	.	TRBJ1-3	TGCGCCAGCAGCTCGGGGTTTCTCTCTGGAAACACCATATATTTT	CASSSGFLSGNTIYF